This is a list of T cell receptor beta chains from one sample in a study of blood T cell repertoires in COVID-19. The data were produced by immunoSEQ multiplex PCR, yet TCRdb's version contains in-frame clones alone and is incomplete. The sample shows 200,000 to 250,000 clones, around 87% of them seen only once. Sequencing was performed on PBMCs or T cells enriched from blood (not recorded which). These receptors were collected from a woman between 45 and 65 years old who had recovered from COVID-19. Each CDR3 is given with its conserved first and last residue.

v_call,j_call,cdr3_aa
TRBV10-1,TRBJ1-4,CASSDRGVEKLFF
TRBV5-4,TRBJ1-2,CASSQLGRVWDGYTF
TRBV18,TRBJ2-1,CASRLGAAARDNEQFF
TRBV18,TRBJ2-3,CASSPPGQGTPFGTDTQYF
TRBV4-3,TRBJ2-1,CASSQDWGTSGTNEQFF
TRBV28,TRBJ2-2,CASLYGSAGELFF
TRBV11-3,TRBJ2-5,CASSLAPGSQTQYF
TRBV5-6,TRBJ2-3,CASSTGLAGELDTQYF
TRBV7-9,TRBJ2-5,CASSSPTSGQETQYF
TRBV15,TRBJ1-1,CATSSGQHRGIVSNTEAFF
TRBV12-2,TRBJ2-1,CASRSEVWTSGRMRLNEQFF
TRBV5-1,TRBJ1-6,CASSSGRDMYNSPLHF
TRBV14,TRBJ2-5,CASSRGQLGETQYF
TRBV4-3,TRBJ2-6,CASSQDLSQSGANVLTF
TRBV6-5,TRBJ1-1,CASSFYRGDTEAFF
TRBV10-2,TRBJ2-5,CASSASMGPQETQYF
TRBV5-1,TRBJ2-6,CASSLDRVGGANVLTF
TRBV2,TRBJ2-1,CASSLSSGRRYNEQFF